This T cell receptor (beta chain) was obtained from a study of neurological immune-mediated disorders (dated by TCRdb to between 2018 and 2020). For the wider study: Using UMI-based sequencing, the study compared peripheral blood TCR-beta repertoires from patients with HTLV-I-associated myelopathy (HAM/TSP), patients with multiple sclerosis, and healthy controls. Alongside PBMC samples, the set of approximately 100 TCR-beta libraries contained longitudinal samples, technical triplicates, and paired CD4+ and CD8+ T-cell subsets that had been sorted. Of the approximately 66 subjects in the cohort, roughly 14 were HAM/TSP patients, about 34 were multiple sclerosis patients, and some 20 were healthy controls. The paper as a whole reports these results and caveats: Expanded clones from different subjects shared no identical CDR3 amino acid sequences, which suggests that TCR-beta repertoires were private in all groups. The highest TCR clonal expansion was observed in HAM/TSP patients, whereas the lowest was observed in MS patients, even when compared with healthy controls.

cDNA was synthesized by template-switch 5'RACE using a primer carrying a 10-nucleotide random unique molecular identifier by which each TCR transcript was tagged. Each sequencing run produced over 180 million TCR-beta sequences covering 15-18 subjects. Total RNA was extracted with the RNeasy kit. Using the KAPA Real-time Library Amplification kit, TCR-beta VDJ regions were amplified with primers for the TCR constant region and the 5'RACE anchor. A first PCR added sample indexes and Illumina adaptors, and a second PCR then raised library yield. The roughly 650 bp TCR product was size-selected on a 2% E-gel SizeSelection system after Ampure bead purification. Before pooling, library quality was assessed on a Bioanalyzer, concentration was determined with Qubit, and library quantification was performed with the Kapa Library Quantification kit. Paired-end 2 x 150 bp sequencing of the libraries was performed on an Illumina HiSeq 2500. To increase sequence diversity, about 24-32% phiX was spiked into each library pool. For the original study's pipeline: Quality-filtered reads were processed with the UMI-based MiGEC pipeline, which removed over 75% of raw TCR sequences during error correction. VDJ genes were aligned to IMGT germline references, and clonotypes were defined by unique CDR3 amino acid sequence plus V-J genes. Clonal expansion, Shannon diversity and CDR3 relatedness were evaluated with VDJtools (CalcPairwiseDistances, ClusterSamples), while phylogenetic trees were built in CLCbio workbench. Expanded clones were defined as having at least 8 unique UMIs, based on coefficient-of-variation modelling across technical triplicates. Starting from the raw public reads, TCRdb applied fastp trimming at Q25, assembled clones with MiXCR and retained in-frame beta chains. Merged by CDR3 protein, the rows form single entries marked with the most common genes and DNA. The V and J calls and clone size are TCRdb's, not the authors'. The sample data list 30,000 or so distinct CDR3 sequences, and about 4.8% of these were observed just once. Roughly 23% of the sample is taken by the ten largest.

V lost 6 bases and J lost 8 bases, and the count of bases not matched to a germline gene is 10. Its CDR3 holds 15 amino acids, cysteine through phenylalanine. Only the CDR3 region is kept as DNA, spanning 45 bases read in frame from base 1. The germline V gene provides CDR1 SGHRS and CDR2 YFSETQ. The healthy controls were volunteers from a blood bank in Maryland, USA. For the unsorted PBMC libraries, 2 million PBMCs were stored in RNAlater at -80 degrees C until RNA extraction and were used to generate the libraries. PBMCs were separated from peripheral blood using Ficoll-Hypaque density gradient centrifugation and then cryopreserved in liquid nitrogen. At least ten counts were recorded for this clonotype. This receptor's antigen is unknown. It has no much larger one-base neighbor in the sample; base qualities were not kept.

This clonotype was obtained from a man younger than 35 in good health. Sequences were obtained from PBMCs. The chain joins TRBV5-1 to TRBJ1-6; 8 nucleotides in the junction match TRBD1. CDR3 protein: CASTVQGAGDSPLHF. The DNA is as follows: TGCGCCAGCACCGTCCAGGGGGCGGGTGATTCACCCCTCCACTTT.